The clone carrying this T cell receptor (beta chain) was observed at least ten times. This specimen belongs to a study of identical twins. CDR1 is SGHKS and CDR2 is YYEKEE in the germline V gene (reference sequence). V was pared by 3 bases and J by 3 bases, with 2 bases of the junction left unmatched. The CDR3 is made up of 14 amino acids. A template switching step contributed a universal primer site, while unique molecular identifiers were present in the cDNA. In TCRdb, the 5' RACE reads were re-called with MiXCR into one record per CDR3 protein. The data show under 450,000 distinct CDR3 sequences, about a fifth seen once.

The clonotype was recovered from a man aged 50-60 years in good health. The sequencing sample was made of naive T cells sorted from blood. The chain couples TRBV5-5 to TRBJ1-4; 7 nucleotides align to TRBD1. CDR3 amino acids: CASSSTGPNEKLFF. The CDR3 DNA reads TGTGCCAGCAGCTCGACAGGGCCTAATGAAAAACTGTTTTTT.